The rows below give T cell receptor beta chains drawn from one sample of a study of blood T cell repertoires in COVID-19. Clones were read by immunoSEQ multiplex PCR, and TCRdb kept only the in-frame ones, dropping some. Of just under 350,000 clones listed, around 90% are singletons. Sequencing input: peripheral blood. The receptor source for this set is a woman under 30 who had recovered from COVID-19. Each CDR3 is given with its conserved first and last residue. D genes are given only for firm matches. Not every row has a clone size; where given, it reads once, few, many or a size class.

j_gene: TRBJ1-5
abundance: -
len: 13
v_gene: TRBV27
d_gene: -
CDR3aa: CASSSTYNQPQHF
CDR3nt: TGTGCCAGCAGTTCAACCTACAATCAGCCCCAGCATTTT

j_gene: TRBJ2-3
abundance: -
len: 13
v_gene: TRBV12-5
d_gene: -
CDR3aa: CASGLAFTDTQYF
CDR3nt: TGTGCTAGTGGTTTGGCTTTCACAGATACGCAGTATTTT

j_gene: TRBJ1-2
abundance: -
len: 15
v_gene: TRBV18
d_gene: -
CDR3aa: CASSLQGGAPYGYTF
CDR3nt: TGTGCCAGCTCACTACAGGGTGGCGCCCCATATGGCTACACCTTC

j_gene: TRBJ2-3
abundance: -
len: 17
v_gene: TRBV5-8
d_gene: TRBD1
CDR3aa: CASSWGGQGIWTDTQYF
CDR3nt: TGTGCCAGCAGCTGGGGGGGACAGGGCATCTGGACAGATACGCAGTATTTT

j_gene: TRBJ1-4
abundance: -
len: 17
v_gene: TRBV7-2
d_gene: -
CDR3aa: CASSLDLLGGVNEKLFF
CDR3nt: TGTGCCAGCAGCTTAGACCTCTTGGGGGGTGTAAATGAAAAACTGTTTTTT

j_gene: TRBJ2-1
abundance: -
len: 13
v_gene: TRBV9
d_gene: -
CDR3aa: CASSGFASHEQFF
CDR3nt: TGTGCCAGCAGCGGATTCGCAAGCCATGAGCAGTTCTTC

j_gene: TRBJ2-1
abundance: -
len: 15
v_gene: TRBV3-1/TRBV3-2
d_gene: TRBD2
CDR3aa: CASSLLAGGYNEQFF
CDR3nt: TGTGCCAGCAGCCTCCTAGCGGGAGGCTACAATGAGCAGTTCTTC

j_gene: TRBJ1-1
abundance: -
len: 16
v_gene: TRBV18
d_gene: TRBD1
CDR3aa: CASSPTRGRPDTEAFF
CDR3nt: TGTGCCAGCTCACCGACCAGGGGGCGTCCAGACACTGAAGCTTTCTTT

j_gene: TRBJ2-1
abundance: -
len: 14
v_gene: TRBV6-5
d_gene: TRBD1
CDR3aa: CASSYRQGRDEQFF
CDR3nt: TGTGCCAGCAGTTACCGACAGGGACGGGATGAGCAGTTCTTC

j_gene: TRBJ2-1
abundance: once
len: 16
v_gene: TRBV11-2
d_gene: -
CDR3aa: CASSLGGSSGYNEQFF
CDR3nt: TGTGCCAGCAGCTTAGGAGGCTCATCGGGATACAATGAGCAGTTCTTC

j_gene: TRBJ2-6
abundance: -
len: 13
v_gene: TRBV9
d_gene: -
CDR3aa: CASSLAGANVLTF
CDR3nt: TGTGCCAGCAGTTTAGCTGGGGCCAACGTCCTGACTTTC

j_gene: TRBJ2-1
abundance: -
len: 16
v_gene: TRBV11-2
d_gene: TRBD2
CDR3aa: CASSLVILAGDHEQFF
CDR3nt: TGTGCCAGCAGCTTAGTAATACTAGCGGGAGACCATGAGCAGTTCTTC

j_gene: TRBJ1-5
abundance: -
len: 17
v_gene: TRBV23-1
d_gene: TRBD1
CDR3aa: CASSPGTGGSSNQPQHF
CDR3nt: TGCGCCAGCAGCCCCGGGACAGGGGGCTCGAGCAATCAGCCCCAGCATTTT

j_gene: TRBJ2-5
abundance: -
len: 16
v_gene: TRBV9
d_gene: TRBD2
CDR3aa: CASSVGLAGGGETQYF
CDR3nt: TGTGCCAGCAGCGTAGGTCTAGCGGGAGGAGGGGAGACCCAGTACTTC

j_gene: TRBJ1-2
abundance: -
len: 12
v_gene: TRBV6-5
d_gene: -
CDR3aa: CASSDGGYGYTF
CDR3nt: TGTGCCAGTTCGGACGGAGGCTATGGCTACACCTTC

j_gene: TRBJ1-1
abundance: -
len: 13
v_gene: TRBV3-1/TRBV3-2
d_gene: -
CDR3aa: CASSQTNSPKAFF
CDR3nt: TGTGCCAGCAGCCAGACTAACAGCCCTAAAGCTTTCTTT

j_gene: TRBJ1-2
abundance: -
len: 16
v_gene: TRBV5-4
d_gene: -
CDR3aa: CASSLDRLRTFYGYTF
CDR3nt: TGTGCCAGCAGCTTGGACAGGCTACGGACGTTCTATGGCTACACCTTC

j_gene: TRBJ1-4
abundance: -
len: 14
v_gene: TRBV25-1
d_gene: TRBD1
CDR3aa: CASTQTGVNEKLFF
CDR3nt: TGTGCCAGCACTCAGACAGGGGTCAACGAAAAACTGTTTTTT

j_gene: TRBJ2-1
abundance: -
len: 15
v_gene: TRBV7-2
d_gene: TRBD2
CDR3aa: CASSLALGGGAEQFF
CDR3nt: TGTGCCAGCAGCTTAGCTTTGGGCGGGGGGGCGGAGCAGTTCTTC

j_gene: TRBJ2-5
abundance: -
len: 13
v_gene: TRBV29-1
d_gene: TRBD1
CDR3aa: CSVEGGQQETQYF
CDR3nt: TGCAGCGTTGAAGGGGGACAGCAAGAGACCCAGTACTTC

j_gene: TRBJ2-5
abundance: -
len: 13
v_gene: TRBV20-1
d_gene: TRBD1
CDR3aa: CSASGTVQETQYF
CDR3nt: TGCAGTGCTAGTGGGACAGTCCAAGAGACCCAGTACTTC

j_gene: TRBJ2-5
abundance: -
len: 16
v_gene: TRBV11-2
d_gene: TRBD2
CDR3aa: CASSFGGTSGKETQYF
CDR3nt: TGTGCCAGCAGCTTCGGGGGGACTAGCGGGAAAGAGACCCAGTACTTC

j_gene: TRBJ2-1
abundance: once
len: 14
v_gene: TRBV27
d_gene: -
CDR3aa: CASSFSYSNNEQFF
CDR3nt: TGTGCCAGCAGTTTCAGTTACAGCAACAATGAGCAGTTCTTC

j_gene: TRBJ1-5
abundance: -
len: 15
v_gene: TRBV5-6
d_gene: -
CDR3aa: CASSYTGDRNQPQHF
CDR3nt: TGTGCCAGCAGCTACACGGGTGACCGCAATCAGCCCCAGCATTTT

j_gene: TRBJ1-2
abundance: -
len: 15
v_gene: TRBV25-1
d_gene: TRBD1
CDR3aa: CASTPGMTGAYGYTF
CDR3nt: TGTGCCAGCACCCCCGGAATGACAGGGGCCTATGGCTACACCTTC

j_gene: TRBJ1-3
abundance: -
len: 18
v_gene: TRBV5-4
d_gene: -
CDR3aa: CASSYRPQPGLLPDTIYF
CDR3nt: TGTGCCAGCAGCTATCGACCCCAACCGGGACTCCTACCGGACACCATATATTTT

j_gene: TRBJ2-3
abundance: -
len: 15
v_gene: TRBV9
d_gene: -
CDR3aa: CASSVGSAGTDTQYF
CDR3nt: TGTGCCAGCAGCGTAGGTAGCGCGGGCACAGATACGCAGTATTTT

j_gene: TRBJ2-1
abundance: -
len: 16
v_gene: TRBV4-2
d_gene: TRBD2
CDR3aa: CASGPSTSGGHNEQFF
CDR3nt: TGTGCCAGCGGCCCGTCAACTAGCGGGGGCCACAATGAGCAGTTCTTC

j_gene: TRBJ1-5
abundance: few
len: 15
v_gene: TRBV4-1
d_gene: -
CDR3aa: CASSQVQGEDQPQHF
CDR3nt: TGCGCCAGCAGCCAAGTACAGGGTGAGGATCAGCCCCAGCATTTT

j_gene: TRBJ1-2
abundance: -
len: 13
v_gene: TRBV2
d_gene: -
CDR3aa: CASIQERDSGYTF
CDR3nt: TGTGCCAGCATCCAAGAACGTGACTCTGGCTACACCTTC

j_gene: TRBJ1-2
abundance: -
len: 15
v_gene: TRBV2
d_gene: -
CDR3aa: CASSEALTGIEGYTF
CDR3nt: TGTGCCAGCAGTGAAGCGCTTACGGGGATCGAGGGCTACACCTTC

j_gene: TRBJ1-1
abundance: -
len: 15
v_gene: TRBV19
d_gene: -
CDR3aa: CASTPRGQVTTEAFF
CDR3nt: TGTGCCAGTACCCCCCGGGGTCAGGTTACCACTGAAGCTTTCTTT

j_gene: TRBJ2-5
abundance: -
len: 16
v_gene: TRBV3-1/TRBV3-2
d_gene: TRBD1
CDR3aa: CASGKTGERGQETQYF
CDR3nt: TGTGCCAGCGGCAAGACAGGGGAACGGGGTCAAGAGACCCAGTACTTC

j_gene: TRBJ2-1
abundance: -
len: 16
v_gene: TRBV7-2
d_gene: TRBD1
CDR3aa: CASSLAPGQGPNEQFF
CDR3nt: TGTGCCAGCAGCTTAGCACCGGGACAGGGTCCCAATGAGCAGTTCTTC

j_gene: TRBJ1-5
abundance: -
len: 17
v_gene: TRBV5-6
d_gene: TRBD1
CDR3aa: CASSFRQGAGGNQPQHF
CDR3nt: TGTGCCAGCAGCTTTCGACAGGGGGCGGGAGGCAATCAGCCCCAGCATTTT

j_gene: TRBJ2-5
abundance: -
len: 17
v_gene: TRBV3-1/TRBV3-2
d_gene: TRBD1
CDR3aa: CASSRYYRAGGTETQYF
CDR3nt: TGTGCCAGCAGCCGGTATTATCGGGCAGGGGGCACGGAGACCCAGTACTTC

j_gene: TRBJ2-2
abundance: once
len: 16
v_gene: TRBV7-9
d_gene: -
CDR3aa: CASSSHTPPNTGELFF
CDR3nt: TGTGCCAGCAGCTCACACACCCCGCCGAACACCGGGGAGCTGTTTTTT

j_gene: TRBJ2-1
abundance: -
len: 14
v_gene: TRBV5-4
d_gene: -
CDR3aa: CASSVGGVGNEQFF
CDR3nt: TGTGCCAGCAGCGTTGGAGGAGTTGGCAATGAGCAGTTCTTC

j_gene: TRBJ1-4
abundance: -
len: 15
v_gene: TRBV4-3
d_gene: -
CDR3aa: CASSPHRRTGEKLFF
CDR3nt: TGCGCCAGCAGCCCCCACAGGCGAACGGGTGAAAAACTGTTTTTT

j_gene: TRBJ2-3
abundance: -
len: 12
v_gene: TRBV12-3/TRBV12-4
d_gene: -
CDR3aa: CASSFEKLRQYF
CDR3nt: TGTGCCAGCAGTTTTGAAAAGCTACGGCAGTATTTT

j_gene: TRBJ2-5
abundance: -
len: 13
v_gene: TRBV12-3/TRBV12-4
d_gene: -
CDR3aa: CASSFLLQETQYF
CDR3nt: TGTGCCAGCAGTTTCCTCCTTCAAGAGACCCAGTACTTC

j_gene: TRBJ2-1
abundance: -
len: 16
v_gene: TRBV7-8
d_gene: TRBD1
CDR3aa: CASTPRWDRGVNEQFF
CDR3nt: TGTGCCAGCACCCCAAGGTGGGACAGGGGAGTCAATGAGCAGTTCTTC

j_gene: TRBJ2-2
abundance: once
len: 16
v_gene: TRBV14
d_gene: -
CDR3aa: CASSHRGTVNTGELFF
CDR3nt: TGTGCCAGCAGCCATCGCGGGACGGTGAACACCGGGGAGCTGTTTTTT

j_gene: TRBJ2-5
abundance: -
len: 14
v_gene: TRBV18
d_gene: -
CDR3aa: CASSPWGTGETQYF
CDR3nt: TGTGCCAGCTCACCCTGGGGTACAGGGGAGACCCAGTACTTC

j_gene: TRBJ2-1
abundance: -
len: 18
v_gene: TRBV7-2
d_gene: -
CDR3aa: CASSLIPSREVSYNEQFF
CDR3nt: TGTGCCAGCAGCTTAATACCCTCGCGGGAAGTTTCCTACAATGAGCAGTTCTTC

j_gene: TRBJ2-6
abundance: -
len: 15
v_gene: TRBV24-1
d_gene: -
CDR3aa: CATSDPGTGANVLTF
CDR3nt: TGTGCCACCAGTGACCCAGGGACAGGGGCCAACGTCCTGACTTTC

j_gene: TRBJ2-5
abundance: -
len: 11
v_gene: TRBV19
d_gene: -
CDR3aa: CASSTLETQYF
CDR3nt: TGTGCCAGTAGTACACTGGAGACCCAGTACTTC

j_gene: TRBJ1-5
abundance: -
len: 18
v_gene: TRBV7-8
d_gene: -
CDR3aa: CASSLAGLRLNSNQPQHF
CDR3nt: TGTGCCAGCAGCTTAGCGGGCCTGAGACTAAATAGCAATCAGCCCCAGCATTTT

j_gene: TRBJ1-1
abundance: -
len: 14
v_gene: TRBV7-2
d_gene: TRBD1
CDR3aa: CASSSWDRGSEAFF
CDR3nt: TGTGCCAGCAGCTCGTGGGACAGGGGCTCTGAAGCTTTCTTT

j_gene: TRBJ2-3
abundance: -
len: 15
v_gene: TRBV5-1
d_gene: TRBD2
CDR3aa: CASTIAGALTDTQYF
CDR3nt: TGCGCCAGCACAATAGCGGGAGCGTTAACAGATACGCAGTATTTT

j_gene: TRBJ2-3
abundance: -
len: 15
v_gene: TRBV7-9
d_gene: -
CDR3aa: CASSPDGQPADTQYF
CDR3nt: TGTGCCAGCAGCCCTGACGGACAGCCCGCAGATACGCAGTATTTT

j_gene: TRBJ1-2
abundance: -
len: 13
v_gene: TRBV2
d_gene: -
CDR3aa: CASSESGSVGYTF
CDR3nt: TGTGCCAGCAGTGAATCGGGATCGGTTGGCTACACCTTC

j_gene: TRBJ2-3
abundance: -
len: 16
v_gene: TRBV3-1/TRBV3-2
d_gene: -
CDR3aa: CASSHPPGTSTDTQYF
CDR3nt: TGTGCCAGCAGCCACCCCCCCGGGACTAGCACAGATACGCAGTATTTT